Below, 3 T cell receptor beta chains from the same sample are listed, as sequenced in a study of blood T cell repertoires in COVID-19. Generated by immunoSEQ multiplex PCR, the TCRdb table keeps only in-frame clones and is missing some. Counted here are roughly 360,000 clones, about 87% occurring once; the ten biggest clones make up 1% to 1.5%. Sequenced input: PBMCs or T cells enriched from blood (not recorded which). These receptors originate from a young man who had recovered from COVID-19.

The rearrangement joins TRBV6-6 to TRBJ2-2; D gene unclear. Germline CDR1 MNHNY, CDR2 SVGAGI (reference sequence). The CDR3 is made up of 13 amino acids. Trimming cost V 4 bases and J 6 bases, with 9 bases left between them. The CDR3 coding sequence is TGTGCCAGCAGTTTCTCCGTCCCCGGGGAGCTGTTTTTT. Amino acid sequence: CASSFSVPGELFF.

V is TRBV9 and J is TRBJ2-4; 7 nucleotides agree with TRBD2. Germline assignment: CDR1 SGDLS and CDR2 YYNGEE. The CDR3 extends over 14 amino acids. With V trimmed by 0 bases and J by 7 bases, 4 bases remained unmatched. Here the CDR3 reads CASSVGGGENIQYF. CDR3 DNA: TGTGCCAGCAGCGTAGGCGGGGGTGAGAACATTCAGTACTTC.

The V and J genes are TRBV30 and TRBJ1-5; a weak D match, TRBD1 (6 bases). V dropped 1 base and J dropped 5 bases, with 9 bases sitting between them. Germline V lookup: CDR1 GTSNPN, CDR2 SVGIG (reference sequence). The CDR3 consists of 13 residues. Here the CDR3 DNA reads TGTGCCTGGAGTGACAGGGATTATCAGCCCCAGCATTTT. It encodes CAWSDRDYQPQHF.